Listed below are T cell receptor beta chains from one sample, sequenced in a study of neurological immune-mediated disorders. Each CDR3 protein is one row after TCRdb ran MiXCR on the 5' RACE reads. In the table there are roughly 23,000 distinct CDR3 sequences, around 9.3% of which are singletons. The specimen sequenced was PBMCs. The receptors shown here come from a woman aged 55-69 years with HTLV-1-associated myelopathy (HAM/TSP). Each CDR3 is given with its conserved first and last residue. The D gene is left open where the match is weak. Only some rows state a clone size, as once, few, many or a class for expanded clones.

clone_size j_call v_call cdr3_length d_call cdr3_nt cdr3_aa
NA TRBJ2-1 TRBV5-1 12 NA TGCGCCAGTGGGGGGGCGGCCAATGAGCAGTTCTTC CASGGAANEQFF
many TRBJ2-2 TRBV15 18 NA TGTGCCACCAGCAGAGACATGGTTGGCAGCCTGAACACCGGGGAGCTGTTTTTT CATSRDMVGSLNTGELFF
many TRBJ2-3 TRBV12-3/TRBV12-4 13 NA TGTGCCAGCAGTTACGGGGGCACAGATACGCAGTATTTT CASSYGGTDTQYF
many TRBJ2-1 TRBV20-1 13 TRBD2 TGCAGTGCAACGGGACTAGAATCGGATGAGCAGTTCTTC CSATGLESDEQFF
many TRBJ1-1 TRBV7-9 13 TRBD1 TGTGCCAGCAGCTTTCAGGGGGCCACTGAAGCTTTCTTT CASSFQGATEAFF
many TRBJ2-7 TRBV7-8 13 NA TGTGCCAGCAGCGCGGGACAACCCTACGAGCAGTACTTC CASSAGQPYEQYF
many TRBJ2-4 TRBV9 15 TRBD1 TGTGCCAGCAGCGGACAGGGGGGGGCGCCGGACATTCAGTACTTC CASSGQGGAPDIQYF
many TRBJ2-1 TRBV6-6 15 TRBD2 TGTGCCAGCAGTGACAGCGGGGGGGCAGACAATGAGCAGTTCTTC CASSDSGGADNEQFF
many TRBJ1-4 TRBV5-1 15 NA TGCGCCAGCAGCTTGGATACGGGGATTAATGAAAAACTGTTTTTT CASSLDTGINEKLFF
once TRBJ2-3 TRBV20-1 17 TRBD2 TGCAGTGCTCTTCACGAGGTGGGTGGGGGGGGGACAGATACGCAGTATTTT CSALHEVGGGGTDTQYF
medium-sized TRBJ2-1 TRBV20-1 15 TRBD2 TGCAGTGCTCTGGGACTAGCGGGGTACAGTAATGAGCAGTTCTTC CSALGLAGYSNEQFF
many TRBJ2-3 TRBV20-1 18 TRBD2 TGCAGTGCTAGTACTAGCGGGGGGGCTATCGCTAGCACAGATACGCAGTATTTT CSASTSGGAIASTDTQYF
many TRBJ2-5 TRBV5-6 15 TRBD1 TGTGCCAGCAGCTTCGCCGGGACAGGGGGAGAGACCCAGTACTTC CASSFAGTGGETQYF
many TRBJ2-1 TRBV20-1 16 TRBD2 TGCAGTGCTAGTGTCTTAGCGGGGGGGCTAGACAATGAGCAGTTCTTC CSASVLAGGLDNEQFF
many TRBJ1-5 TRBV5-1 16 NA TGCGCCAGCAGCGTGACAGCCTTAAGTAGCAATCAGCCCCAGCATTTT CASSVTALSSNQPQHF
many TRBJ2-3 TRBV20-1 15 NA TGCAGTGTCAGAGGACGGGACTCCGTCACAGATACGCAGTATTTT CSVRGRDSVTDTQYF
NA TRBJ2-7 TRBV6-4 14 NA TGTGCCAGCAGTGACTCGACTAGCTCCTACGAGCAGTACTTC CASSDSTSSYEQYF
many TRBJ1-2 TRBV27 14 NA TGTGCCACTCGGCCGACAGACCCTAACTATGGCTACACCTTC CATRPTDPNYGYTF
many TRBJ2-7 TRBV14 15 NA TGTGCCAGCAGCCATCACAGCGGCCTCTCCTACGAGCAGTACTTC CASSHHSGLSYEQYF
many TRBJ1-1 TRBV20-1 14 NA TGCAGTGTCAGACGGGGGGGAGGGAACACTGAAGCTTTCTTT CSVRRGGGNTEAFF
many TRBJ2-1 TRBV6-5 13 NA TGTGCCAGCAGTTACACTGCGGTTGGGGAGCAGTTCTTC CASSYTAVGEQFF
NA TRBJ2-3 TRBV5-4 13 NA TGTGCCAGCAGCTCCTCTAGCCGAGATACGCAGTATTTT CASSSSSRDTQYF
many TRBJ1-2 TRBV20-1 13 TRBD1 TGCAGTGCTAGAGAGGGACAGGCGGGTGGCTACACCTTC CSAREGQAGGYTF
many TRBJ2-3 TRBV11-3 15 TRBD2 TGTGCCAGCAGTTATAGCGGGGCCCTGGGGGATACGCAGTATTTT CASSYSGALGDTQYF
many TRBJ2-7 TRBV13 12 TRBD2 TGTGCCAGCAGCTTAATGGGCGGGAGGCAGTACTTC CASSLMGGRQYF
many TRBJ2-2 TRBV5-1 16 TRBD2 TGCGCCAGCAGCACCACTAGCGGGGGGCACACCGGGGAGCTGTTTTTT CASSTTSGGHTGELFF
many TRBJ2-3 TRBV5-1 19 TRBD2 TGCGCCAGCAAAACTACCCCCTCCACCGGGACTAGCGGACCAGATACGCAGTATTTT CASKTTPSTGTSGPDTQYF
many TRBJ2-7 TRBV10-2 11 NA TGCGCCAGCAGTGTGGGATACGAGCAGTACTTC CASSVGYEQYF
many TRBJ2-1 TRBV5-6 15 NA TGTGCCAGCACCTTGGGGTGGCCCTTCGACAATGAGCAGTTCTTC CASTLGWPFDNEQFF
many TRBJ2-5 TRBV12-3/TRBV12-4 14 TRBD2 TGTGCCAGCAGTTCACTAGCGGGGACTGAGACCCAGTACTTC CASSSLAGTETQYF
medium-sized TRBJ2-1 TRBV20-1 12 NA TGCAGTGCTAGCAATCTCGCTAATGAGCAGTTCTTC CSASNLANEQFF
many TRBJ1-2 TRBV10-3 13 TRBD1 TGTGCCATCAGCGCCGGGACAGGCTATGGCTACACCTTC CAISAGTGYGYTF
NA TRBJ2-2 TRBV11-2 14 NA TGTGCCAGCAGCTTCTCCAGTAACACCGGGGAGCTGTTTTTT CASSFSSNTGELFF
many TRBJ1-1 TRBV6-5 15 NA TGTGCCAGCAGTTACGAGCAGGTGCACAACACTGAAGCTTTCTTT CASSYEQVHNTEAFF
many TRBJ1-1 TRBV5-1 16 NA TGCGCCAGCAGCACTGGACGTACGAGGGGGAACACTGAAGCTTTCTTT CASSTGRTRGNTEAFF
many TRBJ2-1 TRBV20-1 15 TRBD2 TGCAGTGCTCCCCCCCCTAGCGGGGGGGCGGGGCGGCAGTTCTTC CSAPPPSGGAGRQFF
NA TRBJ1-1 TRBV20-1 13 NA TGCAGTGCTAGAGATTTTCGGAACACTGAAGCTTTCTTT CSARDFRNTEAFF
many TRBJ2-2 TRBV20-1 15 NA TGCAGTGCTAGAAGGCAGTCAAAGAACACCGGGGAGCTGTTTTTT CSARRQSKNTGELFF
many TRBJ2-7 TRBV6-5 15 NA TGTGCCAGCATTGGGAACTCGGGGGAATCGTACGAGCAGTACTTC CASIGNSGESYEQYF
many TRBJ1-6 TRBV5-1 14 NA TGCGCCAGCAGCTGGGGTGGAGGGGATTCACCCCTCCACTTT CASSWGGGDSPLHF
many TRBJ2-7 TRBV5-6 14 TRBD1 TGTGCCAGCACCAAGGACAGGTATTCCTACGAGCAGTACTTC CASTKDRYSYEQYF
many TRBJ1-1 TRBV7-2 15 TRBD1 TGTGCCAGCAGCTCCGAAGGACAGGGTTGGACTGAAGCTTTCTTT CASSSEGQGWTEAFF
many TRBJ1-3 TRBV5-1 15 NA TGCGCCAGCAGCTTTGGTCGGGGGCCAGGAAACACCATATATTTT CASSFGRGPGNTIYF